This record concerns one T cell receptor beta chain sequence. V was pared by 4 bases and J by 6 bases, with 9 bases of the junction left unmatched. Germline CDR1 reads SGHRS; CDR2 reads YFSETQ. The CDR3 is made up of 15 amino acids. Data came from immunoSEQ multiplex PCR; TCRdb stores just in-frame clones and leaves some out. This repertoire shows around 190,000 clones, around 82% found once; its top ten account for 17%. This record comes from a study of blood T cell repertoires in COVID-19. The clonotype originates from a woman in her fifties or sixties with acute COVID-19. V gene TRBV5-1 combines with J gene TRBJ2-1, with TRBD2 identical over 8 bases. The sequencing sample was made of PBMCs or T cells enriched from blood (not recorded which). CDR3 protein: CASSRGGSLSNEQFF. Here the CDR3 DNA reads TGCGCCAGCAGCCGCGGGGGGAGCCTGAGCAATGAGCAGTTCTTC.